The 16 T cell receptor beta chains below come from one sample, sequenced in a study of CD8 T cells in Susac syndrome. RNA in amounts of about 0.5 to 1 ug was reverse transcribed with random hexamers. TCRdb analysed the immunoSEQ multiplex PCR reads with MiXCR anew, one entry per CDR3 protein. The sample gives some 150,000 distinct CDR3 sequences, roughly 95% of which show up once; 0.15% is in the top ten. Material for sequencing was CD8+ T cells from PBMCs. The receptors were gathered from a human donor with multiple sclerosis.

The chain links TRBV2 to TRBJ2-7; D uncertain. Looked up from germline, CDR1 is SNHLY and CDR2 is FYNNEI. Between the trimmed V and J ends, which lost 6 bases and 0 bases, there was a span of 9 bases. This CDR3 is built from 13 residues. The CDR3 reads CASRRAPSYEQYV. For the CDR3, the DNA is TGTGCCAGCAGACGGGCCCCCTCCTACGAGCAGTACGTC.

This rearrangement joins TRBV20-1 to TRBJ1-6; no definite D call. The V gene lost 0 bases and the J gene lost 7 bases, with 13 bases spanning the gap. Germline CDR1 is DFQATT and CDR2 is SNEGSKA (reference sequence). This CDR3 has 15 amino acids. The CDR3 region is CSARDRLDPNSPLHF. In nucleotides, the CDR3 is TGCAGTGCTAGAGATCGTCTGGACCCGAATTCACCCCTCCACTTT.

The CDR3 DNA is TGTGCCAGCAGCTTATCGCGACAGGGAAGTACTGAAGCTTTCTTT. Translated: CASSLSRQGSTEAFF. The chain employs TRBV7-9 and TRBJ1-1; 7 bases are shared with TRBD1. V lost 2 bases and J lost 5; bases outside the gene matches: 8. The germline V gene encodes CDR1 SEHNR and CDR2 FQNEAQ (reference sequence). The CDR3 consists of 15 residues.

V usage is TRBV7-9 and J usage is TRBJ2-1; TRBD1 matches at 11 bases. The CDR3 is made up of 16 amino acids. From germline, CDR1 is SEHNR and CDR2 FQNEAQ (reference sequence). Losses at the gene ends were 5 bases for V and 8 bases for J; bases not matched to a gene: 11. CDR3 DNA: TGTGCCAGCAGCGGATGGGACAGGGGGTTTATCGATGAGCAGTTCTTC. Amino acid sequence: CASSGWDRGFIDEQFF. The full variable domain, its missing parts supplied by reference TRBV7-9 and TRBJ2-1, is DTGVSQNPRHKITKRGQNVTFRCDPISEHNRLYWYRQTLGQGPEFLTYFQNEAQLEKSRLLSDRFSAERPKGSFSTLEIQRTEQGDSAMYLCASSGWDRGFIDEQFFGPGTRLTVL.

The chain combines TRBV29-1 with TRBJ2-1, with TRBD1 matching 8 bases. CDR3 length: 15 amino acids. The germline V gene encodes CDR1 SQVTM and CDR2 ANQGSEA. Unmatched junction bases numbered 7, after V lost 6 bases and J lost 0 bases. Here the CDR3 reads CSVRLQGASYNEQFF. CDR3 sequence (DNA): TGCAGCGTCCGACTCCAGGGGGCCTCCTACAATGAGCAGTTCTTC.

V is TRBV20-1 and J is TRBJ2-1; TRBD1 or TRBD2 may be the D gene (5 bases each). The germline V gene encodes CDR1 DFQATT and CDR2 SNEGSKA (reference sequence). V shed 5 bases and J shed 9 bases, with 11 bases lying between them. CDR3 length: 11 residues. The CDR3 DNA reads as TGCAGTGCTGGGGGTGGGAGTGAGCAGTTCTTC. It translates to CSAGGGSEQFF.

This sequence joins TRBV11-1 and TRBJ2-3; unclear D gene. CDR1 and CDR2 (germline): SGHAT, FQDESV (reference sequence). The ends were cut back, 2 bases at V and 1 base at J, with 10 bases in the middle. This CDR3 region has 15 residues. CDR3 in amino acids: CASSLKGGGTDTQYF. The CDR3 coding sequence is TGTGCCAGCAGCTTAAAGGGCGGCGGCACAGATACGCAGTATTTT.

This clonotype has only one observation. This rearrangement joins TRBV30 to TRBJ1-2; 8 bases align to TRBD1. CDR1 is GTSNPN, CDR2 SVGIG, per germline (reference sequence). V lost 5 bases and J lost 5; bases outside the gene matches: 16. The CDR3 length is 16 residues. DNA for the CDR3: TGTGCCTGGCACCAAGGACAGGGTATACCTATTTATGGCTACACCTTC. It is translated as CAWHQGQGIPIYGYTF.

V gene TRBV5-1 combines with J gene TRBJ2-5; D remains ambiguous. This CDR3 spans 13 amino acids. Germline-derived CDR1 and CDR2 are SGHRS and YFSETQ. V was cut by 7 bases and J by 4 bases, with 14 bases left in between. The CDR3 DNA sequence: TGCGCCAGCGCCCTGAAGGGAAGAGAGACCCAGTACTTC. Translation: CASALKGRETQYF.

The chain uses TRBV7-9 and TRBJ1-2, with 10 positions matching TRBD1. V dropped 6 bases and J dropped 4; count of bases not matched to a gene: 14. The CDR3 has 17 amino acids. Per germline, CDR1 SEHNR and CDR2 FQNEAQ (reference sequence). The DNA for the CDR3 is TGTGCCAGCAGAGACTCCGGGACAGGGGACAGACGCTATGGCTACACCTTC. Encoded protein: CASRDSGTGDRRYGYTF.

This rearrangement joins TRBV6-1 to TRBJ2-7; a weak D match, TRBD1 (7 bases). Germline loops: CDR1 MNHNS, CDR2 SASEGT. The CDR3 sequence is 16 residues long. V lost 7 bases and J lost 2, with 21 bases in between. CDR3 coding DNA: TGTGCCAGCACCCCACGGGGGACAGCGATCGCCTACGAGCAGTACTTC. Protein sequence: CASTPRGTAIAYEQYF.

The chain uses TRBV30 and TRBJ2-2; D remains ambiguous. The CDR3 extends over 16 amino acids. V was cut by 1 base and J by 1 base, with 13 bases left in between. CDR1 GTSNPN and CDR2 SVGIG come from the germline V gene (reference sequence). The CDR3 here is CAWSAPVWENTGELFF. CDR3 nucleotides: TGTGCCTGGAGTGCTCCCGTTTGGGAGAACACCGGGGAGCTGTTTTTT.

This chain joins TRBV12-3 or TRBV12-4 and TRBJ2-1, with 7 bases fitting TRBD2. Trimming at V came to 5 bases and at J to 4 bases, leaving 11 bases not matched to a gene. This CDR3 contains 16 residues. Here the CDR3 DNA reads TGTGCCAGCAGTGGAATGACTAGCACACTATACAATGAGCAGTTCTTC. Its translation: CASSGMTSTLYNEQFF.

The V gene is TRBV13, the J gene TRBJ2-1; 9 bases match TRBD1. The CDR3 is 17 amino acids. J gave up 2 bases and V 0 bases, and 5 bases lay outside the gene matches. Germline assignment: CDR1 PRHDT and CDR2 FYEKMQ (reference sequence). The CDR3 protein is CASSLGRGTGPYNEQFF. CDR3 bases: TGTGCCAGCAGCTTAGGCCGGGGGACAGGGCCCTACAATGAGCAGTTCTTC.

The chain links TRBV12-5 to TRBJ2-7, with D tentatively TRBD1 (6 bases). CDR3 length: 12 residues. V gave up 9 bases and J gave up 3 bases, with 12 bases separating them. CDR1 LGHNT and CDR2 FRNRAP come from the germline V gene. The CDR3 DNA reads TGTGCTAGCGAGGACAGCCACTACGAGCAGTACTTC. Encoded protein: CASEDSHYEQYF.

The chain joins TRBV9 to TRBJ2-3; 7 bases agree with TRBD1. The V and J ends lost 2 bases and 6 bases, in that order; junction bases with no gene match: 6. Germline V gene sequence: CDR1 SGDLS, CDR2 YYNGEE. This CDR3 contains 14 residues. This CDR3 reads CASSVEGARDTQYF. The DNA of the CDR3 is TGTGCCAGCAGCGTTGAGGGGGCCCGGGATACGCAGTATTTT.